The present TCR beta chain was sequenced within a study of blood T cell repertoires in COVID-19. As for the study in general: The United States, Italy and Spain supplied acute and convalescent COVID-19 samples.

The protocol was immunoSEQ multiplex PCR, while the TCRdb copy is restricted to in-frame clones and leaves out a portion. Counted here are tens of thousands of clones, about 88% occurring once; the ten biggest clones make up around 4.9%. V shed 6 bases, J shed 8 bases, and the junction held 9 bases outside the gene matches. Germline CDR1 and CDR2: MNHNY and SVGAGI (reference sequence). The CDR3 length is 13 residues. The receptor was isolated from a woman of 80 years or more with active COVID-19. The sample comprised peripheral blood. The V and J genes are TRBV6-6 and TRBJ1-2; 7 bases match TRBD1. The CDR3 region is CASRPSDRDGYTF. The CDR3 nucleotides read TGTGCCAGCAGACCTAGTGACAGGGACGGCTACACCTTC.